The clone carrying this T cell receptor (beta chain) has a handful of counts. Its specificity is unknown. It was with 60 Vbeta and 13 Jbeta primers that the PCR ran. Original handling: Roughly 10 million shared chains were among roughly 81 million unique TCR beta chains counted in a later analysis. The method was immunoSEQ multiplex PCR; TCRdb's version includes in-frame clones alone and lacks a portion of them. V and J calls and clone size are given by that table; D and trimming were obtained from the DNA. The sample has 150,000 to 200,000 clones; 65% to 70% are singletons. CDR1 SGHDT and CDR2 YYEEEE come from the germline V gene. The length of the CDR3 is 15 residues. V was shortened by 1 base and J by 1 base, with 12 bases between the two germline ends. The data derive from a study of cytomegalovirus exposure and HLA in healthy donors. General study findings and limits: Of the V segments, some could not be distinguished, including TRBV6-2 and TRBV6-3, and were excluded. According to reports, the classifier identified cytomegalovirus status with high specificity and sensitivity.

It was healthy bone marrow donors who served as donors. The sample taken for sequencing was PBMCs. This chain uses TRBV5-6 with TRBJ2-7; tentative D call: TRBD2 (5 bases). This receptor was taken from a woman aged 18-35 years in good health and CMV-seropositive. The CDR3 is CASSLSPGMSYEQYF. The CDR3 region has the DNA TGTGCCAGCAGCTTGTCCCCGGGGATGTCCTACGAGCAGTACTTC.